This entry lists 15 T cell receptor beta chains sequenced from one sample in a study of cytomegalovirus exposure and HLA in healthy donors. In the PCR, 60 Vbeta and 13 Jbeta primers were used. The repertoire was sequenced with immunoSEQ multiplex PCR; TCRdb's copy has only in-frame clones and lacks some. The data contain about 180,000 clones, roughly 80% of them singletons. Material for sequencing was PBMCs. These receptors were taken from a man aged 30-40 years in good health and CMV-seronegative.

This rearrangement joins TRBV30 to TRBJ2-7, with 10 bases identical to TRBD1. V shed 5 bases and J 6 bases; nucleotides not matched to a gene: 7. Germline-derived CDR1 and CDR2 are GTSNPN and SVGIG (reference sequence). The length of the CDR3 is 13 residues. CDR3 DNA sequence: TGTGCCTGGGCCGACAGGGGGCACGGCGAGCAGTACTTC. The encoded protein is CAWADRGHGEQYF.

This chain uses TRBV18 with TRBJ2-7; TRBD2 matches at 8 bases. This CDR3 is 15 amino acids long. Germline trimming cut 0 bases from V and 6 bases from J; bases unmatched to any gene: 7. The V gene's germline CDR1 is KGHSH and CDR2 LQKENI. The chain's CDR3 is CASSPPREGSGEQYF. As DNA, the CDR3 is TGTGCCAGCTCACCACCCCGGGAGGGAAGTGGCGAGCAGTACTTC.

Here the CDR3 reads CACAGGGNSPLHF. Written as DNA, the CDR3 is TGTGCCTGCGCGGGAGGGGGGAATTCACCCCTCCACTTT. This rearrangement joins TRBV30 to TRBJ1-6, with D perhaps matching TRBD1 (6 bases). Trimming cost V 6 bases and J 7 bases, with 13 bases left between them. The CDR3 consists of 13 residues. Germline-derived CDR1 and CDR2 are GTSNPN and SVGIG (reference sequence).

This clone was counted a few times. The V gene is TRBV4-3, the J gene TRBJ1-4, with a tentative D call TRBD1 (6 bases). This CDR3 contains 18 residues. Germline V gene sequence: CDR1 LGHNA, CDR2 YSLEER. V was cut by 0 bases and J by 0 bases, with 14 bases left in between. The CDR3 here is CASSQDIGDIATNEKLFF. CDR3 DNA: TGCGCCAGCAGCCAAGACATCGGGGACATCGCAACTAATGAAAAACTGTTTTTT.

The chain couples TRBV30 to TRBJ2-3, with a tentative D call TRBD2 (6 bases). Germline V gene lookup returns CDR1 GTSNPN and CDR2 SVGIG (reference sequence). CDR3 size: 13 residues. The V end lost 5 bases, the J end lost 4 bases, and 13 bases lay between the germline ends. DNA of the CDR3: TGTGCCTGGGGGATCGGCGGGGCAGATACGCAGTATTTT. This gives the protein CAWGIGGADTQYF.

This chain connects TRBV2 to TRBJ2-7; 8 nucleotides match TRBD2. The junction had 2 bases not matched to a gene; V was cut back by 2 bases and J by 2 bases. The germline V gene encodes CDR1 SNHLY and CDR2 FYNNEI. This CDR3 is 14 amino acids long. CDR3 amino acids: CASSERGGPYEQYF. The CDR3, as DNA: TGTGCCAGCAGTGAACGGGGGGGGCCCTACGAGCAGTACTTC.

CDR3 protein: CASSSRLAGGTSTDTQYF. The DNA for the CDR3 is TGTGCCAGCAGCTCCCGACTAGCGGGGGGAACTAGCACAGATACGCAGTATTTT. The chain is built from TRBV7-6 and TRBJ2-3, with TRBD2 matching 13 bases. Trimming removed 4 bases from V and 0 bases from J; junction bases left unmatched: 7. The CDR3 runs to 18 residues. Germline assignment: CDR1 SGHVS and CDR2 FNYEAQ.

V is TRBV25-1 and J is TRBJ2-1; 7 bases match TRBD1. Germline V lookup: CDR1 MGHDK, CDR2 SYGVNS. V was pared by 3 bases and J by 10 bases, with 12 bases of the junction left unmatched. The CDR3 length is 15 residues. The CDR3 sequence is CASSDSQTGLYEQFF. The CDR3 coding sequence is TGTGCCAGCAGTGACTCCCAGACAGGGTTATACGAGCAGTTCTTC. The variable domain in full, with the rest retrieved from reference TRBV25-1 and TRBJ2-1, is EADIYQTPRYLVIGTGKKITLECSQTMGHDKMYWYQQDPGMELHLIHYSYGVNSTEKGDLSSESTVSRIRTEHFPLTLESARPSHTSQYLCASSDSQTGLYEQFFGPGTRLTVL.

This clone showed up just once. The chain carries TRBV7-2 and TRBJ2-7, with D uncertain. The CDR3 covers 13 residues. Trimming removed 3 bases at V and 2 bases at J, with 8 bases between. Germline V CDR1 and CDR2: SGHTA, FQGNSA. The CDR3 sequence: CASSFGHPYEQYF. The CDR3, as DNA: TGTGCCAGCAGCTTTGGCCACCCCTACGAGCAGTACTTC. The full variable domain, in which reference TRBV7-2 and TRBJ2-7 provide the parts outside the CDR3, is GAGVSQSPSNKVTEKGKDVELRCDPISGHTALYWYRQSLGQGLEFLIYFQGNSAPDKSGLPSDRFSAERTGGSVSTLTIQRTQQEDSAVYLCASSFGHPYEQYFGPGTRLTVT.

The chain uses TRBV14 and TRBJ1-3; D is possibly TRBD1 (6 bases). Germline loops: CDR1 SGHDN, CDR2 FVKESK. This CDR3 comprises 15 residues. V lost 4 bases, J lost 5 bases, and 15 bases lay in between. The CDR3 DNA follows: TGTGCCAGCAGCCGCCCAGACAGGCGCAGAAACACCATATATTTT. Translating gives CASSRPDRRRNTIYF.

V is TRBV7-9 and J is TRBJ2-3, with 7 bases aligning to TRBD2. This CDR3 has 15 amino acids. Germline V gene sequence: CDR1 SEHNR, CDR2 FQNEAQ (reference sequence). The ends lost 7 bases at V and 2 bases at J; junction bases unmatched: 9. The CDR3 is CASTRRAGVTDTQYF. The CDR3 DNA sequence: TGTGCCAGCACCAGACGGGCGGGAGTCACAGATACGCAGTATTTT.

CDR3 in amino acids: CASSEASGSYNEQFF. CDR3 coding DNA: TGTGCCAGCAGTGAAGCTAGCGGGAGCTACAATGAGCAGTTCTTC. The gene calls are TRBV6-1 and TRBJ2-1, with 9 bases aligning to TRBD2. Trimming cost V 0 bases and J 3 bases; bases outside gene matches: 0. This CDR3 region has 15 residues. Germline CDR1 MNHNS, CDR2 SASEGT.

This clone was seen more than once but under ten times. The genes are TRBV29-1 and TRBJ2-7, with D possibly being TRBD1 (5 bases). The CDR3 spans 14 residues. With 4 bases removed from V and 2 bases from J, the gap between germline ends came to 15 bases. The germline V gene encodes CDR1 SQVTM and CDR2 ANQGSEA. CDR3: CSVGTGTTTYEQYF. The CDR3 bases are TGCAGCGTTGGAACAGGAACAACGACCTACGAGCAGTACTTC.

V usage is TRBV11-2 and J usage is TRBJ1-2, with D unclear. V was pared by 1 base and J by 8 bases, with 11 bases between. This CDR3 has 13 amino acids. Looked up from germline, CDR1 is SGHAT and CDR2 is FQNNGV. Written as DNA, the CDR3 is TGTGCCAGCAGCTTAGGGGCCCTTAGGGGCTACACCTTC. Translating gives CASSLGALRGYTF.

The V call is TRBV28, the J call TRBJ2-6; D remains ambiguous. The CDR3 runs to 15 residues. V gave up 3 bases and J gave up 0 bases, with 6 bases separating them. Germline loops: CDR1 MDHEN, CDR2 SYDVKM. The CDR3 coding sequence is TGTGCCAGCAGTTTCCCTCGCTCTGGGGCCAACGTCCTGACTTTC. It is translated as CASSFPRSGANVLTF.